These T cell receptor beta chains were read from a single sample in a study of T cell responses to AZD1222 COVID-19 vaccine. Only in-frame clones appear in the TCRdb table, and some are missing; sequencing was by immunoSEQ multiplex PCR. The sample shows tens of thousands of clones, 75% to 90% of them seen only once. Source: peripheral blood, taken on day 0 of AZD1222 vaccination. Receptors originate from an adult in good health. The CDR3 runs from the conserved cysteine through the conserved F or W. D genes are given only for firm matches. Clone sizes are given selectively: once, few, many, or a class where the clone is expanded.

j_call	d_call	v_call	clone_size	cdr3_aa	cdr3_nt
TRBJ2-6	.	TRBV4-3	few	CASSQDTGSGANVLTF	TGCGCCAGCAGCCAAGATACGGGCTCTGGGGCCAACGTCCTGACTTTC
TRBJ2-1	.	TRBV5-1	.	CASSNDRGNGEQFF	TGCGCCAGCAGCAACGACAGAGGGAACGGTGAGCAGTTCTTC
TRBJ2-3	TRBD2	TRBV3-1/TRBV3-2	.	CASSRFSGSDDTQYF	TGTGCCAGCAGCCGATTTAGCGGGAGCGATGATACGCAGTATTTT
TRBJ1-3	.	TRBV5-1	.	CASSTGVFGNTIYF	TGCGCCAGCAGCACCGGAGTCTTTGGAAACACCATATATTTT
TRBJ1-2	.	TRBV21-1	.	CASSKERTGGEHGYTF	TGTGCCAGCAGCAAAGAGAGAACAGGGGGAGAGCATGGCTACACCTTC
TRBJ1-1	TRBD1	TRBV18	.	CASSGTASAAEAFF	TGTGCCAGCTCAGGGACAGCTTCGGCCGCTGAAGCTTTCTTT
TRBJ1-1	TRBD1	TRBV19	.	CASSFSQGGGMNTEAFF	TGTGCCAGTAGCTTTTCACAGGGGGGGGGAATGAACACTGAAGCTTTCTTT
TRBJ1-1	TRBD1	TRBV4-1	.	CASSQSPLRTTGGPGVGTEAFF	TGCGCCAGCAGCCAAAGCCCATTAAGAACCACAGGGGGCCCTGGGGTTGGGACTGAAGCTTTCTTT
TRBJ1-5	.	TRBV27	.	CASSPPGAGNQPQHF	TGTGCCAGCAGCCCACCGGGGGCGGGCAATCAGCCCCAGCATTTT
TRBJ1-3	TRBD1	TRBV18	.	CASSPTQGQAGNTIYF	TGTGCCAGCTCACCAACACAGGGGCAGGCTGGAAACACCATATATTTT
TRBJ1-6	.	TRBV3-1/TRBV3-2	.	CASGGIQHGNSPLHF	TGTGCCAGCGGGGGAATCCAACACGGAAATTCACCCCTCCACTTT
TRBJ1-4	TRBD1	TRBV5-6	.	CASSSDRREKLFF	TGTGCCAGCAGCTCGGACAGGAGAGAAAAACTGTTTTTT
TRBJ2-7	.	TRBV5-3	once	CARSYPVTSYEQYF	TGTGCCAGAAGTTACCCCGTTACCTCCTACGAGCAGTACTTC
TRBJ1-1	TRBD1	TRBV19	.	CASSGRQGRFPEAFF	TGTGCCAGTAGTGGACGACAGGGAAGGTTCCCTGAAGCTTTCTTT
TRBJ2-1	.	TRBV7-3	.	CASSLRASVEQFF	TGTGCCAGCAGCTTAAGGGCTAGCGTTGAGCAGTTCTTC
TRBJ2-2	TRBD2	TRBV9	.	CASGGGEELFF	TGTGCCAGCGGGGGAGGGGAGGAGCTGTTTTTT
TRBJ1-2	.	TRBV29-1	.	CSVEDWARPGYTF	TGCAGCGTTGAAGATTGGGCAAGACCGGGCTACACCTTC
TRBJ1-3	TRBD1	TRBV19	once	CASSVISRDSRSISGNTIYF	TGTGCCAGTAGTGTAATTTCCCGGGACAGTAGATCCATCTCTGGAAACACCATATATTTT
TRBJ2-5	.	TRBV7-8	.	CASSLVRLRETQYF	TGTGCCAGCAGCTTAGTGCGGCTAAGAGAGACCCAGTACTTC
TRBJ2-5	TRBD2	TRBV5-1	.	CASSLGLAGVQETQYF	TGCGCCAGCAGCTTGGGACTAGCGGGCGTCCAAGAGACCCAGTACTTC
TRBJ1-1	.	TRBV2	.	CASRLGVRGNTEAFF	TGTGCCAGCAGATTAGGGGTCAGGGGGAACACTGAAGCTTTCTTT
TRBJ1-1	.	TRBV4-1	.	CASSQDFGFVNTEAFF	TGCGCCAGCAGCCAAGATTTCGGCTTTGTGAACACTGAAGCTTTCTTT
TRBJ1-2	.	TRBV4-3	.	CASSQDSNYGYTF	TGCGCCAGCAGCCAAGATTCCAACTATGGCTACACCTTC
TRBJ2-3	.	TRBV5-5	once	CASSLDRATDTQYF	TGTGCCAGCAGCTTGGACAGGGCGACAGATACGCAGTATTTT
TRBJ2-7	TRBD2	TRBV10-3	.	CAVRLAGNNEQYF	TGTGCCGTCCGGCTAGCGGGAAACAACGAGCAGTACTTC
TRBJ1-5	.	TRBV12-5	few	CASGLVGKQGIWNQPQHF	TGTGCTAGTGGTTTGGTAGGGAAACAGGGTATTTGGAATCAGCCCCAGCATTTT
TRBJ2-1	.	TRBV5-1	.	CASRVGSSDEQFF	TGCGCCAGCAGGGTGGGGTCGAGCGATGAGCAGTTCTTC
TRBJ2-3	.	TRBV7-9	.	CASSPPYRLSTDTQYF	TGTGCCAGCAGCCCGCCTTATAGGCTTAGCACAGATACGCAGTATTTT
TRBJ2-1	TRBD2	TRBV27	.	CASSHAGLATLPGDNEQFF	TGTGCCAGCAGCCATGCAGGACTAGCGACTTTACCCGGCGACAATGAGCAGTTCTTC
TRBJ1-1	.	TRBV7-8	.	CASSIPPGAGNTEAFF	TGTGCCAGCAGCATACCCCCGGGGGCGGGGAACACTGAAGCTTTCTTT
TRBJ2-7	TRBD2	TRBV6-2/TRBV6-3	once	CASSYSASGGYEQYF	TGTGCCAGCAGTTACTCGGCTAGCGGGGGCTACGAGCAGTACTTC
TRBJ2-5	TRBD2	TRBV5-1	few	CASSFGTSGGETQYF	TGCGCCAGCAGCTTCGGGACTAGCGGGGGGGAGACCCAGTACTTC
TRBJ1-1	.	TRBV14	.	CASSQDGEGLGTEAFF	TGTGCCAGCAGCCAAGATGGTGAGGGGTTGGGCACTGAAGCTTTCTTT
TRBJ1-2	TRBD1	TRBV30	.	CASEQGAGGYTF	TGTGCCTCGGAACAGGGGGCAGGTGGCTACACCTTC
TRBJ2-5	.	TRBV18	once	CASSPGGPRETQYF	TGTGCCAGCTCACCGGGGGGGCCAAGGGAGACCCAGTACTTC
TRBJ1-2	.	TRBV25-1	.	CASSEYQGYGYTF	TGTGCCAGCAGTGAATATCAAGGGTATGGCTACACCTTC
TRBJ2-7	.	TRBV5-1	.	CASSLGLLASTYEQYF	TGCGCCAGCAGCTTGGGCCTCCTAGCCTCAACCTACGAGCAGTACTTC
TRBJ2-1	.	TRBV15	.	CATSRDREGYNEQFF	TGTGCCACCAGCAGGGACAGGGAGGGATACAATGAGCAGTTCTTC
TRBJ2-7	TRBD2	TRBV13	.	CASSPGTSGRGYEQYF	TGTGCCAGCAGCCCGGGGACTAGCGGGAGAGGATACGAGCAGTACTTC
TRBJ1-1	.	TRBV5-1	.	CASSTGGTEAFF	TGCGCCAGCAGCACGGGAGGCACTGAAGCTTTCTTT
TRBJ1-6	TRBD1	TRBV19	.	CASEGQGNSPLHF	TGTGCCAGTGAGGGACAGGGGAATTCACCCCTCCACTTT
TRBJ1-1	TRBD1	TRBV6-2/TRBV6-3	.	CASSFAGGMNTEAFF	TGTGCCAGCAGTTTTGCAGGGGGCATGAACACTGAAGCTTTCTTT
TRBJ2-1	.	TRBV5-6	.	CASSLGPNEQFF	TGTGCCAGCAGCTTGGGGCCTAATGAGCAGTTCTTC
TRBJ1-5	.	TRBV19	.	CASSRPGQLNQPQHF	TGTGCCAGTAGTAGACCGGGACAACTAAATCAGCCCCAGCATTTT
TRBJ2-2	.	TRBV6-2/TRBV6-3	.	CASSPTGEAGELFF	TGTGCCAGCAGTCCCACAGGGGAGGCCGGGGAGCTGTTTTTT
TRBJ1-1	.	TRBV5-1	.	CASSSGDANTEAFF	TGCGCCAGCAGCTCGGGGGACGCGAACACTGAAGCTTTCTTT
TRBJ1-4	.	TRBV6-5	many	CASPSPNEKLFF	TGTGCCAGCCCCTCCCCGAATGAAAAACTGTTTTTT
TRBJ1-2	TRBD1	TRBV5-1	.	CASSTGTGDSYGYTF	TGCGCCAGCAGCACCGGGACAGGGGATTCCTATGGCTACACCTTC
TRBJ2-3	TRBD2	TRBV18	.	CASSPSGAGGTDTQYF	TGTGCCAGCTCACCATCCGGAGCGGGGGGGACAGATACGCAGTATTTT
TRBJ1-2	TRBD1	TRBV15	few	CATSRGTGYGYTF	TGTGCCACCAGCAGGGGGACAGGGTATGGCTACACCTTC
TRBJ1-2	.	TRBV18	.	CASSPGWPGAGYGYTF	TGTGCCAGCTCACCTGGTTGGCCAGGGGCGGGCTATGGCTACACCTTC